This is a list of T cell receptor beta chains from one sample in a study of cytomegalovirus exposure and HLA in healthy donors. Produced via immunoSEQ multiplex PCR; TCRdb's table is partial and in-frame only. In the table there are some 180,000 clones, 84% of which are singletons. The sequenced material came from PBMCs. These TCRs come from a girl aged 2-10 years in good health and CMV-seropositive. The CDR3 runs from the conserved cysteine through the conserved F or W. The D gene is left open where the match is weak. For some rows the clone size is stated as once, few or many, or as a class when expanded; others skip it.

length	V	size	J	D	DNA	CDR3
16	TRBV4-1	NA	TRBJ2-1	TRBD2	TGCGCCAGCAGCCACCCCGGAGCCCAGGGAGGGGATGAGCAGTTCTTC	CASSHPGAQGGDEQFF
15	TRBV7-9	NA	TRBJ2-5	NA	TGTGCCAGCAGAGGAGTACAGGGTGCAAAAGAGACCCAGTACTTC	CASRGVQGAKETQYF
17	TRBV11-3	NA	TRBJ2-6	TRBD1	TGTGCCAGCAGCTTAGAAGGGCAGGGGGCCGGGGCCAACGTCCTGACTTTC	CASSLEGQGAGANVLTF
15	TRBV9	NA	TRBJ2-7	TRBD2	TGTGCCAGCAGCCGTACTAGCGGGTCTGTTTACGAGCAGTACTTC	CASSRTSGSVYEQYF
14	TRBV6-1	NA	TRBJ1-5	NA	TGTGCCAGCAGTGCCGGGAATAGCAATCAGCCCCAGCATTTT	CASSAGNSNQPQHF
18	TRBV11-1	NA	TRBJ2-1	NA	TGTGCCAGCAGCTTAGCCGCGGGATCCTTGATTACCTACAATGAGCAGTTCTTC	CASSLAAGSLITYNEQFF
12	TRBV14	NA	TRBJ1-1	NA	TGTGCCAGCAGCGCGACAGAGACTGAAGCTTTCTTT	CASSATETEAFF
14	TRBV28	NA	TRBJ2-2	NA	TGTGCCAGCAGTCCTCCAGGGAACACCGGGGAGCTGTTTTTT	CASSPPGNTGELFF
15	TRBV6-5	NA	TRBJ1-2	TRBD1	TGTGCCAACTCCACAGGGGGCCGTGCTAACTATGGCTACACCTTC	CANSTGGRANYGYTF
15	TRBV5-1	NA	TRBJ1-6	NA	TGCGCCAGCAGCGATCGGAGCTCCTATAATTCACCCCTCCACTTT	CASSDRSSYNSPLHF
18	TRBV19	NA	TRBJ1-5	NA	TGTGCCAGTAGTAAATTACCCCGGGGAGGGACGTTAAATCAGCCCCAGCATTTT	CASSKLPRGGTLNQPQHF
15	TRBV19	NA	TRBJ2-7	NA	TGTGCCACCCGTCTTTCAGTAGGGGCAGCTGTTGTGCAGTACTTC	CATRLSVGAAVVQYF
12	TRBV28	NA	TRBJ1-5	NA	TGTGCCAGCAAGGACTACGAGGAGCCCCAGCATTTT	CASKDYEEPQHF
15	TRBV5-8	NA	TRBJ1-3	NA	TGTGCCAGCAGCTTGTCGGGAGGGTCAGGAAACACCATATATTTT	CASSLSGGSGNTIYF
15	TRBV5-1	once	TRBJ2-1	TRBD1	TGCGCCAGCAGCGATACCGGGACAGGGATAAATGAGCAGTTCTTC	CASSDTGTGINEQFF
12	TRBV7-2	NA	TRBJ1-1	NA	TGTGCCAGCAGCTGGACCACAGGCTCAGCTTTCTTT	CASSWTTGSAFF
18	TRBV23-1	NA	TRBJ2-2	TRBD2	TGCGCCAGCAGTCAATCGGGGGGGTGCCCAGCAGACACCGGGGAGCTGTTTTTT	CASSQSGGCPADTGELFF
12	TRBV6-1	NA	TRBJ2-2	NA	TGTGCCAGCAGACAGGGAACCGGGGAGCTGTTTTTT	CASRQGTGELFF
14	TRBV5-1	NA	TRBJ2-4	NA	TGCGCCAGCAGCGCAGATACAACCAAAAACATTCAGTACTTC	CASSADTTKNIQYF
11	TRBV28	few	TRBJ1-1	NA	TGTGCCAGCAGTTTCGGACAGGAAGCTTTCTTT	CASSFGQEAFF
15	TRBV9	NA	TRBJ2-1	NA	TGTGCCAGCAGCGTCGCCGGGACGCGGGGCAATGAGCAGTTCTTC	CASSVAGTRGNEQFF
16	TRBV5-1	NA	TRBJ1-1	TRBD1	TGCGCCAGCAGCTTCAGGGACAGGGGATTAAACTCTGAAGCTTTCTTT	CASSFRDRGLNSEAFF
14	TRBV9	NA	TRBJ1-2	NA	TGTGCCAGCAGCGTAACGGGGGGGACCTATGGCTACACCTTC	CASSVTGGTYGYTF
16	TRBV5-1	NA	TRBJ1-6	NA	TGCGCCAGCAGCCCCTACACAGGGTCCCATAATTCACCCCTCCACTTT	CASSPYTGSHNSPLHF
15	TRBV9	NA	TRBJ2-3	NA	TGTGCCAGCAGCGTAGCGCTACTGAGCACAGATACGCAGTATTTT	CASSVALLSTDTQYF
15	TRBV5-1	NA	TRBJ2-7	TRBD1	TGCGCCAGCAGCTTGGGGGGAAGGACAGGGATCGAGCAGTACTTC	CASSLGGRTGIEQYF
16	TRBV5-6	NA	TRBJ2-7	TRBD1	TGTGCCAGCAGCTTACTGTTTCCAGGACAGGGGGTGGAGCAGTACTTC	CASSLLFPGQGVEQYF
13	TRBV27	NA	TRBJ2-7	NA	TGTGCCAGCGGGAGAGGTTACTCCTACGAGCAGTACTTC	CASGRGYSYEQYF
11	TRBV7-2	NA	TRBJ1-1	NA	TGTGCCAGCAGCCTTAACACTGAAGCTTTCTTT	CASSLNTEAFF
13	TRBV5-1	NA	TRBJ1-4	NA	TGCGCCAGCACCACAGCTGGAGGGGAAAAACTGTTTTTT	CASTTAGGEKLFF
13	TRBV18	NA	TRBJ1-1	TRBD1	TGTGCCAGCTCGACAGGGGAGGTGACTGAAGCTTTCTTT	CASSTGEVTEAFF
17	TRBV28	once	TRBJ1-4	NA	TGTGCCAGCAGTTTATTGGCCCCCTTTGCAACTAATGAAAAACTGTTTTTT	CASSLLAPFATNEKLFF
14	TRBV9	NA	TRBJ2-1	NA	TGTGCCAGCAGCGTGACTGCCGACTCCAATGAGCAGTTCTTC	CASSVTADSNEQFF
14	TRBV9	few	TRBJ2-7	TRBD1	TGTGCCAGCAGCCGCAAGGGACAGTACGACGAGCAGTACTTC	CASSRKGQYDEQYF
15	TRBV4-1	NA	TRBJ1-1	NA	TGCGCCAGCAGCCACTCTCCGGGGGGGAACACTGAAGCTTTCTTT	CASSHSPGGNTEAFF
12	TRBV28	NA	TRBJ2-7	TRBD2	TGTGCCAGCAGTTTACGGGGGGACGAGCAGTACTTC	CASSLRGDEQYF
15	TRBV5-4	once	TRBJ1-1	TRBD1	TGTGCCAGCAGCGAGGACAGGGTCTGGAGCACTGAAGCTTTCTTT	CASSEDRVWSTEAFF
13	TRBV6-5	once	TRBJ1-2	TRBD1	TGTGCCAGCCGCCGGGACAGGGGCTATGGCTACACCTTC	CASRRDRGYGYTF
20	TRBV2	NA	TRBJ2-5	TRBD2	TGTGCCAGCAGCCCGAAGGCCCGGGGGGTGTATAGCGGGCAACAAGAGACCCAGTACTTC	CASSPKARGVYSGQQETQYF
15	TRBV10-3	NA	TRBJ1-2	NA	TGTGCCATCAGTGAACGGCAGGGGAGTAACTATGGCTACACCTTC	CAISERQGSNYGYTF
11	TRBV11-3	NA	TRBJ1-1	NA	TGTGCCAGCAGCGGAGACCAGGAAGCTTTCTTT	CASSGDQEAFF